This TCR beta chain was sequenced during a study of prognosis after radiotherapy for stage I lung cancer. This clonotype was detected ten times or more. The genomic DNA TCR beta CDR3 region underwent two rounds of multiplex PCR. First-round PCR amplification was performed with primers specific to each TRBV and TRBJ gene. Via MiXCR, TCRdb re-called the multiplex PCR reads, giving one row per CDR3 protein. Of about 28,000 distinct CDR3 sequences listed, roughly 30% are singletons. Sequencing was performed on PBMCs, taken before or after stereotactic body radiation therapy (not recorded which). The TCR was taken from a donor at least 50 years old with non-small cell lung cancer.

The CDR3 here is CASSWTGDTEAFF. The CDR3, as DNA: TGTGCCAGCAGTTGGACAGGGGACACTGAAGCTTTCTTT. The chain recombines TRBV6-5 with TRBJ1-1; 9 nucleotides line up with TRBD1. This CDR3 spans 13 amino acids. J was trimmed by 3 bases and V by 4 bases; bases with no gene match: 0. Per germline, CDR1 MNHEY and CDR2 SVGAGI.